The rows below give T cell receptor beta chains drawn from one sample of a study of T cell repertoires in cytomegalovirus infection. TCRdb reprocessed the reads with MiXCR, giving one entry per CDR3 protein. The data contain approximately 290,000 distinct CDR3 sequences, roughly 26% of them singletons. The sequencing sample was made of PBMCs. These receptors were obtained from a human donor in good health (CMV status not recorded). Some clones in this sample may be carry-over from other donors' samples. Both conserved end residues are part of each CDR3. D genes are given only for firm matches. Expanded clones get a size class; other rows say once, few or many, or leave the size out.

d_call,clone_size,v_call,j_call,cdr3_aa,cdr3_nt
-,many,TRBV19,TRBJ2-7,CASSITGQSYEQYF,TGTGCCAGTAGTATAACGGGGCAGTCCTACGAGCAGTACTTC
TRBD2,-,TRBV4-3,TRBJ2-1,CASSQDRGLAGVLDNEQFF,TGCGCCAGCAGCCAAGATCGGGGACTAGCGGGAGTATTGGACAATGAGCAGTTCTTC
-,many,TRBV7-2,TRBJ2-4,CASSPTFTGNIQYF,TGTGCCAGCAGCCCTACCTTTACCGGAAACATTCAGTACTTC
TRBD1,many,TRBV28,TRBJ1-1,CASSGQGNTEAFF,TGTGCCAGCAGTGGACAGGGGAACACTGAAGCTTTCTTT
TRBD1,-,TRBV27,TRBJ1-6,CASKWGQGISPLHF,TGTGCCAGCAAGTGGGGACAGGGAATCTCACCCCTCCACTTT
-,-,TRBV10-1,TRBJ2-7,CASSGSGPYEQYF,TGCGCCAGCAGTGGAAGCGGGCCGTACGAGCAGTACTTC
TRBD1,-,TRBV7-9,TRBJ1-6,CASSLRGQRNSPLHF,TGTGCCAGCAGCTTACGGGGACAGAGGAATTCACCCCTCCACTTT
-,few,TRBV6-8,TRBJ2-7,CASTQAGDVYEQYF,TGTGCCAGCACCCAGGCCGGGGATGTATACGAGCAGTACTTC
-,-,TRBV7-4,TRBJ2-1,CASSSPRSSGNEQFF,TGTGCCAGCAGCTCACCTAGGTCTTCCGGGAATGAGCAGTTCTTC
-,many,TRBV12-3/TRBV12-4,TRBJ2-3,CASSAGGTDTQYF,TGTGCCAGCAGTGCTGGAGGGACAGATACGCAGTATTTT
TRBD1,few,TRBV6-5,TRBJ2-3,CASNPLPGQSTDTQYF,TGTGCCAGCAACCCCCTGCCGGGACAGAGCACAGATACGCAGTATTTT
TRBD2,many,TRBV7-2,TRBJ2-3,CASRRLAGVTDTQYF,TGTGCCAGCAGGCGACTAGCGGGAGTCACAGATACGCAGTATTTT
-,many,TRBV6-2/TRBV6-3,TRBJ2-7,CASSSPRDKGYEQYF,TGTGCCAGCAGTTCCCCCCGGGACAAGGGCTACGAGCAGTACTTC
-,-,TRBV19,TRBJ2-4,CASSMTGEDRNIQYF,TGTGCCAGTAGTATGACGGGGGAAGACCGGAACATTCAGTACTTC
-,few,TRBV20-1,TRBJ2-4,CSAQAPTEGIQYF,TGCAGTGCCCAGGCGCCTACCGAGGGCATTCAGTACTTC
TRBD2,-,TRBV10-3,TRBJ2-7,CAIEREPGDEQYF,TGTGCCATCGAGCGGGAACCCGGGGACGAGCAGTACTTC
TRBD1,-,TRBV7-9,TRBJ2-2,CASSSTDRGEDTGELFF,TGTGCCAGCAGCTCCACCGACAGGGGGGAGGACACCGGGGAGCTGTTTTTT
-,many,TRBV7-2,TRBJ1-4,CASSPSGEKLFF,TGTGCCAGCAGCCCTAGTGGGGAAAAACTGTTTTTT
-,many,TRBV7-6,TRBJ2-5,CASSLVGPTQYF,TGTGCCAGCAGCTTAGTTGGACCGACCCAGTACTTC
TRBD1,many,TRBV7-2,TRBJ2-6,CASSLGPPRDRGSGANVLTF,TGTGCCAGCAGCTTAGGTCCTCCGAGGGACAGGGGTTCGGGGGCCAACGTCCTGACTTTC
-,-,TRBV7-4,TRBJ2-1,CASSPGGGLAEEQFF,TGTGCCAGCAGCCCAGGGGGCGGGCTAGCGGAAGAGCAGTTCTTC
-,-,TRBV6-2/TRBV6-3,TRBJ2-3,CASSSRGERPTDTQYF,TGTGCCAGCAGTTCCCGCGGGGAGCGCCCTACAGATACGCAGTATTTT
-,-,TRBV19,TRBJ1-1,CASRDSSEAFF,TGTGCCAGTAGGGACTCCTCGGAAGCTTTCTTT
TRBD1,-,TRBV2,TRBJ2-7,CANQPGTGRYEQYF,TGTGCCAATCAGCCCGGGACAGGGAGGTACGAGCAGTACTTC
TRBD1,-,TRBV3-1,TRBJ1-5,CASSQERARGGVNSNQPQHF,TGTGCCAGCAGCCAAGAGAGGGCCAGGGGGGGGGTAAATAGCAATCAGCCCCAGCATTTT
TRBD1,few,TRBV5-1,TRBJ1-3,CASSSSGGLSSGNTIYF,TGCGCCAGCAGCTCGTCAGGGGGCCTAAGCTCTGGAAACACCATATATTTT
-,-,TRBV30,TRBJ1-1,CAWSVRNTEAFF,TGTGCCTGGAGTGTACGGAACACTGAAGCTTTCTTT
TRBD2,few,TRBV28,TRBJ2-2,CASSLILAGTGELFF,TGTGCCAGCAGTTTAATACTAGCGGGGACCGGGGAGCTGTTTTTT
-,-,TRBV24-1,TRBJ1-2,CATSRPTVYGYTF,TGTGCCACCAGTAGGCCGACCGTTTATGGCTACACCTTC
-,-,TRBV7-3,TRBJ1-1,CASSLQDRNTEAFF,TGTGCCAGCAGCTTACAGGACAGGAACACTGAAGCTTTCTTT
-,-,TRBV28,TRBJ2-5,CASRGNQETQYF,TGTGCCAGCCGAGGGAATCAAGAGACCCAGTACTTC
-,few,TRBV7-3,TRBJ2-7,CASSPVGGGTYEQYF,TGTGCCAGCAGCCCCGTCGGCGGGGGCACCTACGAGCAGTACTTC
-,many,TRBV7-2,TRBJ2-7,CASSLGQQFDEQYF,TGTGCCAGCAGCTTAGGACAGCAGTTCGACGAGCAGTACTTC
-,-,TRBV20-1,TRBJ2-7,CSARLRQGPGYEQYF,TGCAGTGCTAGACTACGGCAGGGGCCAGGGTACGAGCAGTACTTC
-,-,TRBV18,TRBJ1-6,CASSPARSYNSPLHF,TGTGCCAGCTCACCGGCTCGCTCCTATAATTCACCCCTCCACTTT
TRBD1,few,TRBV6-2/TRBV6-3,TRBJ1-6,CASTNGQGFLPLHF,TGTGCCAGCACCAATGGACAGGGGTTTTTACCCCTCCACTTT
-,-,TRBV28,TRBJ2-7,CASSPTSGPRPLEQYF,TGTGCCAGCAGCCCCACCTCGGGACCCAGGCCCCTCGAGCAGTACTTC
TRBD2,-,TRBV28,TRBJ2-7,CASSSGRDEQYF,TGTGCCAGCAGTTCCGGGAGGGACGAGCAGTACTTC
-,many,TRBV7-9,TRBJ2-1,CASSLFTWGDPTFF,TGTGCCAGCAGCTTATTTACATGGGGGGACCCAACATTCTTC
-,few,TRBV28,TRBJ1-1,CASSFKGRGRNTEAFF,TGTGCCAGCAGTTTTAAAGGGAGAGGGAGGAACACTGAAGCTTTCTTT
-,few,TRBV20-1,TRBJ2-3,CSEGRTSTDTQYF,TGCAGCGAGGGGAGAACTAGCACAGATACGCAGTATTTT
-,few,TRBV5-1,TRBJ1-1,CASSFTGTNTEAFF,TGCGCCAGCAGCTTTACAGGGACGAACACTGAAGCTTTCTTT
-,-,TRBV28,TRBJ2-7,CASRSYRTGEQYF,TGTGCCAGCAGATCTTACAGGACTGGCGAGCAGTACTTC
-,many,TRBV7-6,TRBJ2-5,CASSQRQGLQETQYF,TGTGCCAGCAGCCAAAGACAGGGACTGCAAGAGACCCAGTACTTC